The 2 T cell receptor beta chains below were found in one sample sequenced in a study of regulatory T cells in long-lasting Graves disease. For TCR beta, libraries came from iRepertoire HTBI primers and Arm-PCR of CDR3 regions. Using its own MiXCR run on the multiplex PCR reads, TCRdb lists one record per CDR3 protein. The sample holds approximately 360,000 distinct CDR3 sequences; approximately 25% are singletons and the top ten take under 35%. The sample's time point: persistent/refractory GD, antithyroid drugs over 5 years with positive TRAb. Scientists built the TCR library using RNA that was extracted from PBMCs. Sequencing used peripheral blood mononuclear cells (PBMCs), obtained when the disease was refractory, from a patient treated with antithyroid drugs. The source of these receptors is a woman in her forties with Graves disease.

The genes are TRBV20-1 and TRBJ2-1, with D possibly matching TRBD1 (5 bases). CDR3 length: 15 residues. CDR1 and CDR2 (germline): DFQATT, SNEGSKA (reference sequence). V gave up 6 bases and J gave up 2 bases, with 17 bases separating them. CDR3 in amino acids: CSAQDGAQPYNEQFF. The CDR3 bases are TGCAGTGCCCAGGATGGGGCTCAGCCCTACAATGAGCAGTTCTTC.

As regards this clonotype: This may be a read error, as it is one base from a much larger clone. The V and J genes are TRBV28 and TRBJ1-1; tentatively, D is TRBD1 (5 bases). The germline gives CDR1 MDHEN, CDR2 SYDVKM. Deletions cut 2 bases from V and 4 bases from J, with 17 bases between. This CDR3 has 16 amino acids. CDR3 in DNA: TGTGCCAGCAGTTTACCCCAGGGATCCGGGGTCACTGAAGCTTTCTTT. The encoded protein is CASSLPQGSGVTEAFF.